This T cell receptor (beta chain) originates from a study of cytomegalovirus exposure and HLA in healthy donors. With 4 bases clipped from V and 6 bases from J, the junction kept 5 bases outside the gene matches. Germline-derived CDR1 and CDR2 are LGHNA and YNFKEQ. This CDR3 comprises 16 residues. Comment on this clone: Its target is not known.

The PCR had 60 Vbeta and 13 Jbeta primers. Sequenced by immunoSEQ multiplex PCR; TCRdb stores in-frame clones only, minus some. This sample has approximately 110,000 clones, with around three quarters found just once. Among the donors, all were healthy bone marrow donors. The study, taken as a whole, reports: According to reports, the classifier identified cytomegalovirus status with high specificity and sensitivity. Available immune exposure information was restricted to CMV serostatus only. Most CMV-associated TCR beta chains appeared HLA-restricted in a later analysis.

This TCR came from a man in his thirties or forties in good health and CMV-seropositive. The chain uses TRBV4-2 and TRBJ1-6; 11 bases line up with TRBD1. Sequencing was performed on PBMCs. The CDR3 region has the DNA TGTGCCAGCAGCCCCGGGACAGGGGGTGCTAATTCACCCCTCCACTTT. This codes for CASSPGTGGANSPLHF.